Given below is one T cell receptor beta chain in context. The CDR3 spans 13 residues. Germline assignment: CDR1 MNHNS and CDR2 SASEGT. V lost 4 bases, J lost 5 bases, and 4 bases stayed unmatched. The data are from a study of cytomegalovirus exposure and HLA in healthy donors. Primers for the PCR totalled 60 Vbeta and 13 Jbeta. The method was immunoSEQ multiplex PCR; TCRdb's version includes in-frame clones alone and lacks a portion of them. This sample has more than 85,000 clones; approximately 16% occur once, and the top ten carry 0.8% to 0.95%. The source material was PBMCs. V is TRBV6-1 and J is TRBJ1-2, with 7 bases that match TRBD1. The sequence derives from a female donor in good health and CMV-seronegative. As DNA, the CDR3 is TGTGCCAGCAGTGCCGAGACAGGGTATGGCTACACCTTC. This translates into CASSAETGYGYTF.